One sample yielded the 20 T cell receptor beta chains listed below, sequenced in a study of T cell clones after liver transplantation. The table came from immunoSEQ multiplex PCR; TCRdb's copy has only in-frame clones and leaves some out. The data hold some 61,000 clones, with 60% to 80% observed a single time. The sequences come from CD4+ T cells from blood, collected at the 22-month timepoint. Receptor source: a human patient who received a liver transplant. Some T cells may be transferred from the graft donor.

This clone was counted a few times. V usage is TRBV30 and J usage is TRBJ1-2; TRBD1 is a possible D gene (6 bases). The germline V gene has CDR1 GTSNPN and CDR2 SVGIG (reference sequence). This CDR3 contains 11 residues. The V end was cut by 5 bases, the J end by 7 bases, with 11 bases between. The CDR3 DNA reads TGTGCCTGGCCGGGGGCAGCTGGCTACACCTTC. Translating it yields CAWPGAAGYTF.

V and J are TRBV6-5 and TRBJ2-2; D gene ambiguous. V dropped 2 bases and J dropped 1 base, with 11 bases sitting between them. CDR1 is MNHEY and CDR2 is SVGAGI in the germline V gene. This CDR3 spans 16 amino acids. The CDR3 region has the DNA TGTGCCAGCAGTTACCGTTCGGGTGGGAACACCGGGGAGCTGTTTTTT. It is translated as CASSYRSGGNTGELFF.

Only a few counts were recorded for this clone. J is TRBJ2-3 and V is TRBV4-1; D is unresolved. Germline CDR1 reads MGHRA; CDR2 reads YSYEKL. Trimming removed 6 bases from V and 0 bases from J, with 13 bases in between. The CDR3 covers 15 residues. Here the CDR3 reads CASRAALSSTDTQYF. The DNA for the CDR3 is TGCGCCAGCAGGGCGGCGCTCTCTAGCACAGATACGCAGTATTTT.

The rearrangement uses TRBV11-2 and TRBJ2-7; D is possibly TRBD1 (6 bases). The CDR3 sequence is 13 residues long. Per the germline V gene, CDR1 is SGHAT and CDR2 is FQNNGV. With 5 bases removed from V and 2 bases from J, the gap between germline ends came to 10 bases. The CDR3 protein is CASSPNRAYEQYF. Written as DNA, the CDR3 is TGTGCCAGCAGCCCGAACAGGGCCTACGAGCAGTACTTC.

This clone has more than one count but fewer than ten. The chain joins TRBV18 to TRBJ2-7; TRBD1 aligns across 12 bases. Germline assignment: CDR1 KGHSH and CDR2 LQKENI. CDR3 length equals 15 residues. V lost 1 base to trimming and J lost 4 bases; unmatched junction nucleotides: 2. CDR3 residues: CASSPQGQGAYEQYF. CDR3 nucleotide sequence: TGTGCCAGCTCACCACAGGGACAGGGGGCATACGAGCAGTACTTC.

The chain couples TRBV5-4 to TRBJ1-1; no definite D call. The CDR3 covers 13 residues. Deletions cut 1 base from V and 4 bases from J, with 8 bases between. The V gene's germline CDR1 is SGHNT and CDR2 YYREEE (reference sequence). The CDR3 nucleotides are TGTGCCAGCAGCTTGAACTACGGCACTGAAGCTTTCTTT. Protein product: CASSLNYGTEAFF.

J is TRBJ2-1 and V is TRBV11-2; TRBD2 might be the D (6 bases). CDR1 SGHAT and CDR2 FQNNGV come from the germline V gene. Trimming stripped 5 bases from V and 4 bases from J, with 24 bases between. This CDR3 is 18 amino acids long. The CDR3 protein is CASSPRVGGTPGYNEQFF. The CDR3 DNA is TGTGCCAGCAGCCCTAGGGTCGGGGGAACCCCCGGTTACAATGAGCAGTTCTTC. The whole variable domain, filled in from reference TRBV11-2 and TRBJ2-1, reads EAGVAQSPRYKIIEKRQSVAFWCNPISGHATLYWYQQILGQGPKLLIQFQNNGVVDDSQLPKDRFSAERLKGVDSTLKIQPAKLEDSAVYLCASSPRVGGTPGYNEQFFGPGTRLTVL.

The chain has TRBV7-9 and TRBJ2-1; 10 nucleotides match TRBD1. CDR3 length: 16 residues. J gave up 4 bases and V 4 bases, and 7 bases lay outside the gene matches. CDR1 and CDR2 from the germline V gene are SEHNR and FQNEAQ (reference sequence). This chain's CDR3 is CASSSHRDRGYNEQFF. The CDR3 DNA follows: TGTGCCAGCAGCTCGCACCGGGACAGGGGTTACAATGAGCAGTTCTTC.

The rearrangement joins TRBV30 to TRBJ1-5; D not resolved. Germline CDR1 is GTSNPN and CDR2 is SVGIG (reference sequence). CDR3 length equals 13 residues. V was clipped by 1 base and J by 7 bases, with 11 bases between them. Here the CDR3 reads CAWSAQRAQPQHF. For the CDR3, the DNA is TGTGCCTGGAGTGCCCAGCGAGCACAGCCCCAGCATTTT. The whole variable domain, filled in from reference TRBV30 and TRBJ1-5, reads SQTIHQWPATLVQPVGSPLSLECTVEGTSNPNLYWYRQAAGRGLQLLFYSVGIGQISSEVPQNLSASRPQDRQFILSSKKLLLSDSGFYLCAWSAQRAQPQHFGDGTRLSIL.

This chain joins TRBV27 and TRBJ1-4; TRBD1 agrees at 8 bases. CDR1 and CDR2 (germline): MNHEY, SMNVEV (reference sequence). There are 16 residues in the CDR3. Unmatched junction bases numbered 11, after V lost 6 bases and J lost 5 bases. DNA of the CDR3: TGTGCCAGCAGCCGAAACAGGGGGAAGTTCAATGAAAAACTGTTTTTT. Amino acid sequence: CASSRNRGKFNEKLFF.

This clone was counted a few times. The chain recombines TRBV4-2 with TRBJ1-2; 10 nucleotides line up with TRBD1. The CDR3 is made up of 17 amino acids. From germline, CDR1 is LGHNA and CDR2 YNFKEQ. J lost 7 bases, V lost 0 bases, and 11 bases had no gene match. CDR3 sequence (DNA): TGTGCCAGCAGCCAAGATGTGCGGTGGGACAGGGGCAGTGGCTACACCTTC. This codes for CASSQDVRWDRGSGYTF.

There are a few counts of this clone. The rearrangement joins TRBV6-4 to TRBJ2-5; D gene ambiguous. V lost 9 bases and J lost 5, with 13 bases in between. The germline V gene has CDR1 MRHNA and CDR2 SNTAGT. This CDR3 region has 12 residues. Written as DNA, the CDR3 is TGTGCCAGTCTATCGGGTGGGGAGACCCAGTACTTC. Translating it yields CASLSGGETQYF.

The chain uses TRBV7-8 and TRBJ1-1; no clear D. From germline, CDR1 is SGHVS and CDR2 FQNEAQ. Trimming took off 5 bases at V and 0 bases at J, with 10 bases between the two ends. The CDR3 has 14 residues. The CDR3 DNA is TGTGCCAGCAGCCAACGACGGATGAACACTGAAGCTTTCTTT. This gives the protein CASSQRRMNTEAFF.

The rearrangement uses TRBV28 and TRBJ1-6; D is unclear. The CDR3 is 16 residues long. Germline V gene lookup returns CDR1 MDHEN and CDR2 SYDVKM. The V gene lost 3 bases and the J gene lost 0 bases, with 9 bases spanning the gap. CDR3 DNA sequence: TGTGCCAGCAGTTTTCGGTCGAGCTCCTATAATTCACCCCTCCACTTT. Translation gives CASSFRSSSYNSPLHF. Based on the CDR3 plus reference TRBV28 and TRBJ1-6, the full variable domain is DVKVTQSSRYLVKRTGEKVFLECVQDMDHENMFWYRQDPGLGLRLIYFSYDVKMKEKGDIPEGYSVSREKKERFSLILESASTNQTSMYLCASSFRSSSYNSPLHFGNGTRLTVT.

V is TRBV5-1 and J is TRBJ2-1; 9 bases map to TRBD2. J gave up 7 bases and V 0 bases, and 5 bases lay outside the gene matches. Germline CDR1 reads SGHRS; CDR2 reads YFSETQ. The CDR3 is 15 residues long. CDR3 DNA sequence: TGCGCCAGCAGCTTGGAGGCGGGGGGGCTGAATGAGCAGTTCTTC. It encodes CASSLEAGGLNEQFF.

This clone is categorized as medium-sized. The chain couples TRBV7-9 to TRBJ1-5; D not certain. Deletions cut 1 base from V and 7 bases from J, with 8 bases between. CDR1 and CDR2 (germline): SEHNR, FQNEAQ (reference sequence). The CDR3 consists of 13 residues. The CDR3 loop is CASSLEGRQPQHF. CDR3 in DNA: TGTGCCAGCAGCTTAGAAGGGAGGCAGCCCCAGCATTTT. The variable domain in full, with the rest retrieved from reference TRBV7-9 and TRBJ1-5, is DTGVSQNPRHKITKRGQNVTFRCDPISEHNRLYWYRQTLGQGPEFLTYFQNEAQLEKSRLLSDRFSAERPKGSFSTLEIQRTEQGDSAMYLCASSLEGRQPQHFGDGTRLSIL.

V and J are TRBV15 and TRBJ1-4, with TRBD1 identical over 7 bases. Germline V gene data show CDR1 as LNHNV and CDR2 as YYDKDF (reference sequence). After removal of 5 bases from V and 5 bases from J, the junction contained 8 bases not matched to a gene. This CDR3 has 15 residues. CDR3 coding DNA: TGTGCCACCAGCCGGACTCGACAGGGAAATGAAAAACTGTTTTTT. It is translated as CATSRTRQGNEKLFF.

The rearrangement links TRBV28 to TRBJ1-2, with D perhaps TRBD1 (5 bases). Trimming stripped 6 bases from V and 4 bases from J, with 18 bases between. This CDR3 region has 15 residues. Germline-derived CDR1 and CDR2 are MDHEN and SYDVKM. The CDR3 DNA reads as TGTGCCAGCAGCAGATCGACAGCTTCACCCTATGGCTACACCTTC. This encodes CASSRSTASPYGYTF.

The chain employs TRBV25-1 and TRBJ2-7; D is perhaps TRBD2 (5 bases). Per the germline V gene, CDR1 is MGHDK and CDR2 is SYGVNS. Trimming stripped 10 bases from V and 0 bases from J, with 22 bases between. The CDR3 spans 16 residues. CDR3 amino acids: CATSVTWTAASYEQYF. CDR3 DNA sequence: TGTGCCACCTCAGTAACCTGGACTGCCGCCTCCTACGAGCAGTACTTC.

J is TRBJ2-5 and V is TRBV2, with D possibly matching TRBD2 (7 bases). V was cut by 4 bases and J by 4 bases, with 13 bases left in between. This CDR3 contains 14 residues. Germline CDR1 and CDR2: SNHLY and FYNNEI. The CDR3 sequence is CASSVGGRGETQYF. The CDR3 coding sequence is TGTGCCAGCAGTGTCGGGGGGCGGGGAGAGACCCAGTACTTC.